Each of the 20 T cell receptor beta chains below was sequenced from the same sample in a study of T cells expressing NK-cell markers. TCRdb reprocessed the 5' RACE reads, keeping one entry per CDR3 protein, no DNA. Its listing shows roughly 180,000 distinct CDR3 sequences. The sample taken for sequencing was blood T cells: a sorted CD56 or NKG2C T cell subset, CD4+ or CD8+ T cells, or bulk PBMC T cells (not recorded which). Every receptor here comes from a man aged 18 to 69 in good health.

The gene calls are TRBV6-1 and TRBJ2-1; TCRdb reports TRBD1, a call that lacks DNA to check it against. This CDR3 spans 15 amino acids. Germline V gene sequence: CDR1 MNHNS, CDR2 SASEGT. The CDR3 protein is CASRPTNSVPNEQFF.

This chain links TRBV7-7 with TRBJ2-3. Germline assignment: CDR1 SSHAT and CDR2 FNYEAQ (reference sequence). This CDR3 comprises 15 residues. The CDR3 spells CASSLSGVRTDTQYF.

The chain uses TRBV7-9 and TRBJ1-1. CDR1 is SEHNR and CDR2 is FQNEAQ in the germline V gene (reference sequence). The CDR3 is made up of 13 amino acids. CDR3 sequence reads: CASSSRGGTESFF.

The chain employs TRBV11-1 and TRBJ2-7. Germline-derived CDR1 and CDR2 are SGHAT and FQDESV (reference sequence). The CDR3 contains 14 residues. CDR3 residues: CASSSSGNRHEQYF.

The chain has TRBV20-1 and TRBJ2-3. This CDR3 has 11 residues. Germline assignment: CDR1 DFQATT and CDR2 SNEGSKA (reference sequence). This chain's CDR3 is CSARITDTQYF.

The V and J genes are TRBV6-5 and TRBJ2-5; without DNA, the TCRdb call of TRBD2 cannot be checked. Germline CDR1 and CDR2: MNHEY and SVGAGI. The CDR3 runs 15 residues. The CDR3 region is CASSYSGMAQETQYF.

The rearrangement uses TRBV2 and TRBJ2-3; TCRdb returns TRBD1, unconfirmable since there is no DNA. Germline V gene lookup returns CDR1 SNHLY and CDR2 FYNNEI. The CDR3 length is 15 residues. The CDR3 region is CASSSPGQGPDTQYF.

The chain uses TRBV12-3 or TRBV12-4 and TRBJ1-2; TCRdb indicates TRBD1, and absent DNA this call remains unverified. The CDR3 consists of 15 residues. The CDR3: CASSLTGDMRYGYTF.

J is TRBJ1-2 and V is TRBV7-8; TCRdb's D call, TRBD1, is unchecked because there is no DNA. Germline CDR1 reads SGHVS; CDR2 reads FQNEAQ. This CDR3 has 17 residues. The chain's CDR3 is CASSLESLGGTNYGYTF.

The chain carries TRBV12-3 or TRBV12-4 and TRBJ2-7; the TRBD1 assignment by TCRdb is unverifiable without DNA. The CDR3 length is 15 residues. The CDR3 region is CASKRDREKVYEQYF.

The chain links TRBV27 to TRBJ2-7; the TRBD1 assignment by TCRdb is unverifiable without DNA. The CDR3 is made up of 13 amino acids. Germline CDR1 MNHEY, CDR2 SMNVEV (reference sequence). CDR3 sequence reads: CASSSWDRGPQYF.

The genes are TRBV6-5 and TRBJ2-5. Germline lookup yields CDR1 MNHEY and CDR2 SVGAGI. The CDR3 consists of 15 residues. CDR3 residues: CASSYEQSRRETQYF.

The chain is built from TRBV4-2 and TRBJ1-2; the TCRdb call, TRBD1, lacks DNA for checking. Looked up from germline, CDR1 is LGHNA and CDR2 is YNFKEQ. The CDR3 has 16 amino acids. CDR3 loop: CASSQDGTPEDYGYTF.

V is TRBV7-9 and J is TRBJ2-1; as DNA is missing, the TRBD2 call by TCRdb cannot be tested. The germline gives CDR1 SEHNR, CDR2 FQNEAQ (reference sequence). This CDR3 comprises 13 residues. This CDR3 reads CASSIGSGGRAFF.

The chain joins TRBV6-4 to TRBJ2-7; the D gene TCRdb calls, TRBD1, cannot be checked with no DNA. CDR1 is MRHNA, CDR2 SNTAGT, per germline. The CDR3 has 16 amino acids. The CDR3 region is CASSDSRQGEDYEQYF.

This chain uses TRBV6-2 or TRBV6-3 with TRBJ2-1; the D gene TCRdb calls, TRBD2, cannot be checked with no DNA. The V gene's germline CDR1 is MNHEY and CDR2 SVGEGT. This CDR3 has 17 residues. CDR3 sequence: CAAMGAGGPRSYNEQFF.

The chain carries TRBV4-2 and TRBJ2-3; TCRdb calls TRBD2, which cannot be checked without DNA. The germline CDR1 and CDR2 sequences are LGHNA and YNFKEQ. The CDR3 is 18 amino acids. CDR3 sequence: CASSPPLGLAGGTDTQYF.

The chain recombines TRBV6-5 with TRBJ2-1; the D gene TCRdb calls, TRBD2, cannot be checked with no DNA. The CDR3 has 16 amino acids. The germline V gene encodes CDR1 MNHEY and CDR2 SVGAGI. CDR3: CASSYGTALASDEQFF.

J is TRBJ2-1 and V is TRBV7-8; TCRdb indicates TRBD2, and absent DNA this call remains unverified. The CDR3 loop spans 17 amino acids. The germline gives CDR1 SGHVS, CDR2 FQNEAQ. Here the CDR3 reads CASSSIDYPSSYNEQFF.

The genes are TRBV5-1 and TRBJ1-1; TCRdb reports TRBD1, a call that lacks DNA to check it against. Germline assignment: CDR1 SGHRS and CDR2 YFSETQ. The CDR3 contains 15 residues. The CDR3 protein is CASSSSGTGVSEAFF.